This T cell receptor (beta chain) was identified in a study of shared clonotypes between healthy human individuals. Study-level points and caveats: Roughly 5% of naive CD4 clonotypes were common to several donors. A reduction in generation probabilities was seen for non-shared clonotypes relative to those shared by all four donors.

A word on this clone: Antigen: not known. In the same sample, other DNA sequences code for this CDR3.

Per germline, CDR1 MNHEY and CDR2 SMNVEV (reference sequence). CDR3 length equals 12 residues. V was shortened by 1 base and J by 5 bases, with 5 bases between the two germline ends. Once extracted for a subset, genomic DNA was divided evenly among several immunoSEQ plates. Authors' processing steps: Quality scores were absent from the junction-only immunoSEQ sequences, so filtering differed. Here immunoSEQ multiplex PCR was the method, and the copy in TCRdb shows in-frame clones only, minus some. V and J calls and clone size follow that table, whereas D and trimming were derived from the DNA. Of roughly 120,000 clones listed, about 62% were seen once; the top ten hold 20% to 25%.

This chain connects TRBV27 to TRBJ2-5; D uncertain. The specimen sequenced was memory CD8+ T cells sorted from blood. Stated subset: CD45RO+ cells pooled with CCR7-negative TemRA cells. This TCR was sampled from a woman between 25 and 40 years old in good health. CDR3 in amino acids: CASSLLGETQYF. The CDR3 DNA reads TGTGCCAGCAGTTTATTGGGGGAGACCCAGTACTTC.